A single sample gave rise to the 15 T cell receptor beta chains below, sequenced in a study of graft-versus-host responses after intestinal transplantation. These receptors are not linked to any known antigen. This table comes from immunoSEQ multiplex PCR, and its TCRdb copy is limited to in-frame clones, with some not included. The profile shows 30,000 or so clones, about 80% of them singletons. Sample: unstimulated CD8+ T cells sorted from spleen or lymph node cells, taken before intestinal transplant. The receptor set was obtained from a human donor who received an intestinal transplant.

This rearrangement joins TRBV7-9 to TRBJ2-7, with a tentative D call TRBD1 (6 bases). Trimming pared 5 bases from V and 5 bases from J, leaving 22 bases between. Germline-derived CDR1 and CDR2 are SEHNR and FQNEAQ (reference sequence). The CDR3 length is 16 residues. The DNA for the CDR3 is TGTGCCAGCAGCCAACTGACAGGCCACCCTCCTCACGAGCAGTACTTC. This gives the protein CASSQLTGHPPHEQYF.

This chain connects TRBV28 to TRBJ2-7; 11 bases are shared with TRBD2. The CDR3 contains 17 residues. Germline V lookup: CDR1 MDHEN, CDR2 SYDVKM. Trimming cost V 2 bases and J 0 bases; bases outside gene matches: 6. CDR3 in DNA: TGTGCCAGCAGTTTAACGGCTAGCGGGGGGAGCTCCTACGAGCAGTACTTC. Protein sequence: CASSLTASGGSSYEQYF. The full variable domain, completed using reference TRBV28 and TRBJ2-7, is DVKVTQSSRYLVKRTGEKVFLECVQDMDHENMFWYRQDPGLGLRLIYFSYDVKMKEKGDIPEGYSVSREKKERFSLILESASTNQTSMYLCASSLTASGGSSYEQYFGPGTRLTVT.

The rearrangement uses TRBV5-4 and TRBJ1-5; D possibly corresponds to TRBD1 (6 bases). V lost 2 bases and J 7 bases, leaving 10 bases between the germline ends. Germline assignment: CDR1 SGHNT and CDR2 YYREEE (reference sequence). The CDR3 is 13 amino acids. CDR3 coding DNA: TGTGCCAGCAGCTTAGGGGGAGGGCAGCCCCAGCATTTT. Amino acids: CASSLGGGQPQHF.

The rearrangement links TRBV11-2 to TRBJ1-1; D gene unclear. The germline V and J ends were trimmed by 1 base and 4 bases, with 7 bases remaining between them. In germline, CDR1 is SGHAT, CDR2 FQNNGV. CDR3 size: 13 residues. The CDR3 sequence is CASSLGVVTEAFF. The CDR3 DNA follows: TGTGCCAGCAGCTTAGGCGTAGTCACTGAAGCTTTCTTT.

The CDR3 DNA reads TGCGCCAGCAGCTTGGGACAAAACCAAGAGACCCAGTACTTC. Amino acids: CASSLGQNQETQYF. The chain links TRBV5-1 to TRBJ2-5, with D uncertain. Trimming shortened V by 0 bases and J by 0 bases, and 6 bases separated the two germline ends. The CDR3 spans 14 residues. CDR1 is SGHRS, CDR2 YFSETQ, per germline.

V and J are TRBV9 and TRBJ2-3; the match to TRBD2 covers 9 bases. V lost 3 bases and J lost 6; bases outside the gene matches: 20. CDR1 is SGDLS, CDR2 YYNGEE, per germline. This CDR3 region has 19 residues. CDR3 bases: TGTGCCAGCAGCGCACCGTCCGTTGTAGCGGGAGTTCAAGCGGATACGCAGTATTTT. Protein: CASSAPSVVAGVQADTQYF.

This chain links TRBV6-6 with TRBJ2-7; TRBD2 might be the D (6 bases). Germline-derived CDR1 and CDR2 are MNHNY and SVGAGI (reference sequence). The CDR3 has 15 amino acids. V was trimmed by 6 bases and J by 1 base, leaving 16 bases between them. The CDR3: CASRGYGGESYEQYF. The CDR3 DNA reads as TGTGCCAGCAGGGGATACGGAGGGGAGTCCTACGAGCAGTACTTC.

The genes are TRBV10-3 and TRBJ2-7; D gene uncertain. The CDR3 loop spans 13 amino acids. V gave up 8 bases and J gave up 0 bases, with 11 bases separating them. Germline CDR1 is ENHRY and CDR2 is SYGVKD. CDR3 nucleotides: TGTGCCATCGGGTATGACTCCTCCTACGAGCAGTACTTC. Protein product: CAIGYDSSYEQYF.

This clone was counted a few times. This chain connects TRBV27 to TRBJ2-1; 9 bases match TRBD2. This CDR3 has 16 residues. Trimming cost V 5 bases and J 6 bases; bases outside gene matches: 11. CDR1 is MNHEY, CDR2 SMNVEV, per germline (reference sequence). CDR3 sequence (DNA): TGTGCCAGCAGTAACGCCGGGACTAGCTGGGCCAATGAGCAGTTCTTC. It yields the protein CASSNAGTSWANEQFF.

The chain carries TRBV5-6 and TRBJ1-3; the D is unclear. Germline loops: CDR1 SGHDT, CDR2 YYEEEE. The ends were cut back, 0 bases at V and 0 bases at J, with 7 bases in the middle. The CDR3 loop spans 15 amino acids. The CDR3 region is CASSLVPSSGNTIYF. The DNA for the CDR3 is TGTGCCAGCAGCTTGGTCCCTTCCTCTGGAAACACCATATATTTT.

The chain has TRBV28 and TRBJ2-2; D is undetermined. Germline V gene sequence: CDR1 MDHEN, CDR2 SYDVKM. The CDR3 is 15 amino acids. Trimming removed 5 bases from V and 0 bases from J, with 10 bases in between. In nucleotides, the CDR3 is TGTGCCAGCAGTCTACAGCTCCCGAACACCGGGGAGCTGTTTTTT. This encodes CASSLQLPNTGELFF.

The chain uses TRBV27 and TRBJ1-1; no definite D call. Trimming pared 0 bases from V and 0 bases from J, leaving 17 bases between. Germline V gene sequence: CDR1 MNHEY, CDR2 SMNVEV (reference sequence). The CDR3 has 18 amino acids. CDR3 sequence reads: CASSLSHPEGSLNTEAFF. The CDR3 nucleotides are TGTGCCAGCAGTTTATCCCATCCCGAGGGATCCTTGAACACTGAAGCTTTCTTT.

The chain carries TRBV19 and TRBJ1-1; TRBD1 is a possible D gene (5 bases). Germline values: CDR1 LNHDA, CDR2 SQIVND (reference sequence). The CDR3 loop spans 12 amino acids. With 8 bases removed from V and 4 bases from J, the gap between germline ends came to 11 bases. The CDR3: CASSGGGTEAFF. CDR3 bases: TGTGCCAGTTCGGGGGGTGGCACTGAAGCTTTCTTT.

The V and J genes are TRBV10-3 and TRBJ1-1, with D perhaps TRBD1 (5 bases). Trimming removed 7 bases from V and 0 bases from J, with 9 bases in between. There are 13 residues in the CDR3. The V gene's germline CDR1 is ENHRY and CDR2 SYGVKD. The CDR3 region is CAIIDSLNTEAFF. In nucleotides, the CDR3 is TGTGCCATCATAGACAGCCTGAACACTGAAGCTTTCTTT.

J is TRBJ2-3 and V is TRBV27, with 7 bases aligning to TRBD2. V gave up 9 bases and J gave up 2 bases; unmatched junction bases: 11. The CDR3 has 15 amino acids. Looked up from germline, CDR1 is MNHEY and CDR2 is SMNVEV (reference sequence). The chain's CDR3 is CASPSSGGDTDTQYF. CDR3 nucleotide sequence: TGTGCCAGTCCTTCGTCGGGGGGAGACACAGATACGCAGTATTTT.